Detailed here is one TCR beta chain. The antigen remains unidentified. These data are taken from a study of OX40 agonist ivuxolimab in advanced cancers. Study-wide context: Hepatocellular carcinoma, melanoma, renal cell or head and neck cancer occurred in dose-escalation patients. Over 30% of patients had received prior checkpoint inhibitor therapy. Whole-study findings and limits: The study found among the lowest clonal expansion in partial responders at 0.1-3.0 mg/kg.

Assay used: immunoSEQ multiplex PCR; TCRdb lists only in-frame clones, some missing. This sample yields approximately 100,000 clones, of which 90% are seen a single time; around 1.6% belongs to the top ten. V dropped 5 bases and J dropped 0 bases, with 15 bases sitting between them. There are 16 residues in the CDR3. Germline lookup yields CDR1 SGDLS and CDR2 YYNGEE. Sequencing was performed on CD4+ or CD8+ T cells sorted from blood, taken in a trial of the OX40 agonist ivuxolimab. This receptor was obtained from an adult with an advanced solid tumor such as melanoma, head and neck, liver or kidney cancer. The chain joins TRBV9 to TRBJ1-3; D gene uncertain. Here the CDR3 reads CASSDPYSFSGNTIYF. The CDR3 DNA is TGTGCCAGCAGTGACCCCTATTCTTTCTCTGGAAACACCATATATTTT.